This T cell receptor (beta chain) derives from a study of blood T cell repertoires in COVID-19. Germline-derived CDR1 and CDR2 are KGHSH and LQKENI. V gave up 3 bases and J gave up 2 bases, with 19 bases separating them. CDR3 length: 17 residues. Clones were sequenced by immunoSEQ multiplex PCR, and TCRdb holds only the in-frame ones, with some missing. The sample yields 250,000 or so clones, over 80% seen once. Participants spanned ages about 18 to 95 years and resided in about 25 US areas. Participant reports of clinical history set cohort assignment. The sequence was collected from a man aged 45-60 years who had been exposed to COVID-19. The chain has TRBV18 and TRBJ1-2; D possibly corresponds to TRBD1 (6 bases). Sample: PBMCs or T cells enriched from blood (not recorded which). The CDR3 sequence is CASSPVSRTGNNYGYTF. The CDR3 DNA reads TGTGCCAGCTCACCGGTTTCGAGAACAGGGAACAACTATGGCTACACCTTC.